Detailed here is one TCR beta chain. The sample is drawn from a study of blood T cell repertoires in COVID-19. Overall study: Acute and convalescent COVID-19 specimens originated in the United States, Italy and Spain. T cells, B-cell-depleted T cells, or PBMCs provided the cDNA or gDNA that served as material.

Authors' methods: It was from reference gene primer amplification that nucleated cell counts were estimated. Data came from immunoSEQ multiplex PCR; TCRdb stores just in-frame clones and leaves some out. V and J calls and clone size are those listed in that table; D and trimming were worked out from the DNA. The sample records hundreds of thousands of clones, 87% being singletons. The V and J ends lost 5 bases and 6 bases, in that order; junction bases with no gene match: 8. The CDR3 is made up of 14 amino acids. Germline CDR1 and CDR2: SGHTA and FQGNSA. This chain uses TRBV7-2 with TRBJ2-3; TRBD1 aligns across 7 bases. This receptor was taken from a man between 18 and 35 years old with active or convalescent COVID-19. The sequenced sample consisted of peripheral blood. The CDR3: CASSRAGGLDTQYF. The CDR3 DNA reads as TGTGCCAGCAGCCGGGCAGGGGGTTTGGATACGCAGTATTTT. Supplemented by reference TRBV7-2 and TRBJ2-3, the full variable domain reads GAGVSQSPSNKVTEKGKDVELRCDPISGHTALYWYRQSLGQGLEFLIYFQGNSAPDKSGLPSDRFSAERTGGSVSTLTIQRTQQEDSAVYLCASSRAGGLDTQYFGPGTRLTVL.